These 22 T cell receptor beta chains came from one sample sequenced in a study of blood T cells in healthy people across ages. With a J-beta primer mix and a sample-barcoded 5' primer, a second PCR ran about 7 to 12 cycles. One entry per CDR3 protein results from TCRdb running MiXCR on the 5' RACE reads. Here the sample spans 1.5 million to 2 million distinct CDR3 sequences, 25% to 30% being singletons. The sequencing sample was made of blood. The receptors derive from a woman aged 25 to 39 in good health.

The chain employs TRBV29-1 and TRBJ2-2, with D possibly being TRBD1 (5 bases). CDR1 and CDR2 from the germline V gene are SQVTM and ANQGSEA. The CDR3 sequence is 14 residues long. Trimming removed 4 bases from V and 0 bases from J, with 9 bases in between. The CDR3 DNA follows: TGCAGCGTTGTTGCAGGGTCGAACACCGGGGAGCTGTTTTTT. Protein product: CSVVAGSNTGELFF.

This clonotype was picked up a small number of times. This rearrangement joins TRBV5-5 to TRBJ1-5, with D possibly TRBD1 on 6 matching bases. Trimming shortened V by 3 bases and J by 7 bases, and 14 bases separated the two germline ends. This CDR3 spans 14 amino acids. From germline, CDR1 is SGHKS and CDR2 YYEKEE (reference sequence). The CDR3 loop reads CASSSDPRGQPQHF. The CDR3 DNA follows: TGTGCCAGCAGCTCGGACCCCAGGGGACAGCCCCAGCATTTT. The full variable domain, in which reference TRBV5-5 and TRBJ1-5 provide the parts outside the CDR3, is DAGVTQSPTHLIKTRGQQVTLRCSPISGHKSVSWYQQVLGQGPQFIFQYYEKEERGRGNFPDRFSARQFPNYSSELNVNALLLGDSALYLCASSSDPRGQPQHFGDGTRLSIL.

This clonotype appeared a few times. The chain links TRBV10-3 to TRBJ1-1; D ambiguous. The CDR3 has 14 residues. V lost 2 bases, J lost 3 bases, and 10 bases lay in between. The germline V gene encodes CDR1 ENHRY and CDR2 SYGVKD. The CDR3 reads CAISEPPGDTEAFF. CDR3 DNA: TGTGCCATCAGTGAGCCGCCCGGAGACACTGAAGCTTTCTTT.

The chain recombines TRBV7-2 with TRBJ2-3; TRBD2 is a possible D gene (6 bases). Germline CDR1 SGHTA, CDR2 FQGNSA. CDR3 size: 19 residues. V lost 8 bases to trimming and J lost 0 bases, with 27 bases between them. DNA of the CDR3: TGTGCCAGCTCCAGCCCCCGGGACTTGCCCACTCCTAGCACAGATACGCAGTATTTT. This translates into CASSSPRDLPTPSTDTQYF.

A word on this clonotype: Mismatch with germline at one junction end may stem from a read error. V is TRBV29-1 and J is TRBJ1-2, with D maybe TRBD1 (5 bases). Germline loops: CDR1 SQVTM, CDR2 ANQGSEA. CDR3 length equals 15 residues. The chain's CDR3 is CGVRIDRGANYGYTF. As DNA, the CDR3 is TGCGGCGTACGGATCGACAGAGGAGCTAACTATGGCTACACCTTC.

This clonotype was observed many times. V is TRBV10-3 and J is TRBJ2-5; 7 bases agree with TRBD1. Germline CDR1 is ENHRY and CDR2 is SYGVKD. The CDR3 length is 15 residues. Trimming cost V 1 base and J 4 bases; bases outside gene matches: 6. CDR3 amino acids: CAISELTGLGETQYF. The CDR3 region has the DNA TGTGCCATCAGTGAGTTGACAGGGCTCGGAGAGACCCAGTACTTC.

In this sample, this clonotype turned up a few times. J is TRBJ2-5 and V is TRBV6-1; D is undetermined. V was trimmed by 4 bases and J by 9 bases, leaving 9 bases between them. This CDR3 comprises 11 residues. Germline assignment: CDR1 MNHNS and CDR2 SASEGT. CDR3 region: CASSGVASQYF. CDR3 coding DNA: TGTGCCAGCAGTGGGGTGGCATCCCAGTACTTC.

To note about this clonotype: A single base separates this from a much larger clone, so it may be a read error. This chain joins TRBV24-1 and TRBJ2-1; D possibly corresponds to TRBD2 (5 bases). The J call is in doubt because the DNA end fits TRBJ2-7 better. Germline CDR1 reads KGHDR; CDR2 reads SFDVKD. The CDR3 is made up of 14 amino acids. Here the CDR3 DNA reads TGTGCCACCAGTGGAGCCCCTAGCTACAATGAGCAGTACTTC. This codes for CATSGAPSYNEQYF.

This clonotype has more than one count but fewer than ten. This chain links TRBV6-5 with TRBJ1-2, with D hard to call. Germline CDR1 and CDR2: MNHEY and SVGAGI. This CDR3 contains 14 residues. The ends were cut back, 6 bases at V and 1 base at J, with 12 bases in the middle. CDR3 amino acids: CASSRPMGNYGYTF. The CDR3 bases are TGTGCCAGCAGCCGACCGATGGGTAACTATGGCTACACCTTC.

With respect to this clonotype: One end of the junction varies from germline; a read error may be responsible. The chain has TRBV7-8 and TRBJ2-7; 12 bases line up with TRBD2. Germline V gene data show CDR1 as SGHVS and CDR2 as FQNEAQ. This CDR3 region has 15 residues. The DNA for the CDR3 is TGTGCCGGCAGCCCGCGGACTAGCGGGGATTACGAGCAGTACTTC. Protein sequence: CAGSPRTSGDYEQYF.

V is TRBV7-2 and J is TRBJ2-3, with D maybe TRBD2 (6 bases). Germline CDR1 SGHTA, CDR2 FQGNSA. V was clipped by 5 bases and J by 1 base, with 16 bases between them. There are 16 residues in the CDR3. The DNA of the CDR3 is TGTGCCAGCAGCCCCCGTGGCGGGGTAGGCACAGATACGCAGTATTTT. Translated, it gives CASSPRGGVGTDTQYF.

V is TRBV3-1 and J is TRBJ2-5; perhaps TRBD1 as D (7 bases). Trimming pared 0 bases from V and 5 bases from J, leaving 13 bases between. Germline V CDR1 and CDR2: LGHDT, YNNKEL (reference sequence). CDR3 length: 15 residues. This CDR3 is CASSQDGRGEETQYF. CDR3 nucleotide sequence: TGTGCCAGCAGCCAAGATGGCAGGGGGGAGGAGACCCAGTACTTC.

In the case of this clonotype: A much larger clone is a single base away; this may be a read error. CDR3 in amino acids: CASSVETASSYEQFF. The CDR3 DNA is TGTGCCAGCAGCGTAGAGACTGCCAGCTCCTACGAGCAGTTCTTC. V is TRBV9 and J is TRBJ2-1, with no clear D. The CDR3 has 15 residues. Germline CDR1 SGDLS, CDR2 YYNGEE. Between the trimmed V and J ends, which lost 0 bases and 10 bases, there was a span of 17 bases.

This clonotype was found once. The V call is TRBV7-9, the J call TRBJ2-5; no reliable D call. Looked up from germline, CDR1 is SEHNR and CDR2 is FQNEAQ (reference sequence). Trimming removed 8 bases at V and 9 bases at J, with 7 bases between. This CDR3 is built from 9 residues. The CDR3 is CASGTPQYF. As DNA, the CDR3 is TGTGCCAGCGGCACGCCCCAGTACTTC. Combining the CDR3 with reference TRBV7-9 and TRBJ2-5 gives the whole variable domain DTGVSQNPRHKITKRGQNVTFRCDPISEHNRLYWYRQTLGQGPEFLTYFQNEAQLEKSRLLSDRFSAERPKGSFSTLEIQRTEQGDSAMYLCASGTPQYFGPGTRLLVL.

The V call is TRBV29-1, the J call TRBJ2-3; D is ambiguous. Trimming stripped 7 bases from V and 4 bases from J, with 15 bases between. Germline V CDR1 and CDR2: SQVTM, ANQGSEA. The CDR3 spans 13 residues. CDR3 residues: CSGKIALSDTQYF. As DNA, the CDR3 is TGCAGCGGCAAGATCGCCCTTTCAGATACGCAGTATTTT.

This sequence joins TRBV6-6 and TRBJ1-5; tentatively, D is TRBD1 (6 bases). Germline CDR1 is MNHNY and CDR2 is SVGAGI (reference sequence). Trimming took off 5 bases at V and 3 bases at J, with 11 bases between the two ends. CDR3 length equals 14 residues. The CDR3 DNA sequence: TGTGCCAGCAGTACGGACAGTTTCAATCAGCCCCAGCATTTT. Its translation: CASSTDSFNQPQHF.

In regard to this clonotype: With a much larger clone just one base away, this may be a read error. The chain joins TRBV12-3 or TRBV12-4 to TRBJ2-7; TRBD1 aligns across 7 bases. V trimming: 4 bases; J trimming: 3 bases; junction bases outside the gene matches: 6. The CDR3 runs 14 residues. CDR3 DNA: TGTGCCAGCAGTTCCCAGGGGGTAGACTACGAGCAGTACGTC. It yields the protein CASSSQGVDYEQYV.

This clonotype was detected many times. The chain couples TRBV20-1 to TRBJ2-1; 7 bases line up with TRBD1. V lost 3 bases, J lost 3 bases, and 8 bases stayed unmatched. The CDR3 is 15 residues long. Germline V gives CDR1 DFQATT, CDR2 SNEGSKA (reference sequence). Written as DNA, the CDR3 is TGCAGTGCTAGCCCCACAGGGGACCTCTACAATGAGCAGTTCTTC. This codes for CSASPTGDLYNEQFF.

The sample holds a few counts of this clonotype. V gene TRBV5-1 combines with J gene TRBJ2-1; D is possibly TRBD1 (5 bases). Trimming left V 2 bases short and J 6 bases short, with 15 bases between. Germline assignment: CDR1 SGHRS and CDR2 YFSETQ. The CDR3 extends over 15 amino acids. DNA for the CDR3: TGCGCCAGCAGCTTATTAGGAAGGGGTCTCAATGAGCAGTTCTTC. Encoded protein: CASSLLGRGLNEQFF.

The V and J genes are TRBV20-1 and TRBJ2-5, with 8 bases fitting TRBD2. Germline assignment: CDR1 DFQATT and CDR2 SNEGSKA (reference sequence). With 4 bases clipped from V and 5 bases from J, the junction kept 12 bases outside the gene matches. This CDR3 region has 15 residues. The CDR3 region has the DNA TGCAGTGCTATCTCTCAACGGGGGGGCACTGAGACCCAGTACTTC. Protein sequence: CSAISQRGGTETQYF.

The V and J genes are TRBV28 and TRBJ2-1, with D perhaps being TRBD1 or TRBD2 (6 bases each). Per the germline V gene, CDR1 is MDHEN and CDR2 is SYDVKM. CDR3 length: 13 residues. Trimming stripped 7 bases from V and 10 bases from J, with 17 bases between. The CDR3 spells CASKGGRTYEQFF. CDR3 nucleotides: TGTGCCAGCAAGGGGGGACGAACCTACGAGCAGTTCTTC.

This chain links TRBV7-6 with TRBJ2-1; 11 bases line up with TRBD2. CDR3 length equals 17 residues. The J segment lost 2 bases and the V segment lost 1 base, leaving 4 bases of the junction unmatched. Germline V gene data show CDR1 as SGHVS and CDR2 as FNYEAQ. The CDR3 is CASSLGSGRAAYNEQFF. The CDR3 region has the DNA TGTGCCAGCAGCTTAGGTAGCGGGAGGGCGGCCTACAATGAGCAGTTCTTC.